The entry below describes one T cell receptor beta chain. Its target is unknown. This specimen comes from a study of vaccination effects on CD4 cells after COVID-19. ViraFEST used viral peptide pools to expand antigen-specific CD4+ T cells before sequencing. Scientists isolated CD4+ T cells after an approximately 10-day culture period ended. Two-dose BNT162b2 or mRNA-1273 vaccination was given to participants. V lost 2 bases and J lost 1, with 7 bases in between. Germline CDR1 is MRHNA and CDR2 is SNTAGT. CDR3 length: 14 amino acids. Here immunoSEQ multiplex PCR was the method, and the copy in TCRdb shows in-frame clones only, minus some. The table lists over 25,000 clones, about 83% of them singletons.

V gene TRBV6-4 combines with J gene TRBJ2-3; D is undetermined. Sequenced here: CD4+ T cells from PBMCs cultured with HCoV-NL63 spike peptides, sampled after COVID-19 vaccination. The source of this sequence is a human donor who received a COVID-19 vaccine. Some clones in this sample may be carry-over from other donors' samples. CDR3 sequence (DNA): TGTGCCAGCAGTGACAATGGAGGCACAGATACGCAGTATTTT. As protein: CASSDNGGTDTQYF.